There are a few counts of the clone carrying this T cell receptor (beta chain). The data derive from a study of OX40 agonist ivuxolimab in advanced cancers. Study overall: An agonistic human IgG2 monoclonal antibody against OX40 (CD134) was given. Three individuals attained partial responses, comprising one hepatocellular carcinoma case and two cutaneous melanoma cases.

Germline lookup yields CDR1 SNHLY and CDR2 FYNNEI. The CDR3 covers 14 residues. V shed 6 bases and J shed 1 base, with 10 bases lying between them. Measured with immunoSEQ multiplex PCR; TCRdb has only the in-frame clones, and not every one. The data hold 65,000 to 95,000 clones, with roughly 91% observed a single time. Patients were excluded for autoimmune disease history or systemic immunosuppression. The sequence came from an adult with an advanced solid tumor such as melanoma, head and neck, liver or kidney cancer. Sequencing was performed on CD4+ or CD8+ T cells sorted from blood, taken in a trial of the OX40 agonist ivuxolimab. This sequence joins TRBV2 and TRBJ1-5; D is unclear. In DNA, the CDR3 is TGTGCCAGCAGGCCGGGAGGAAGCAATCAGCCCCAGCATTTT. It yields the protein CASRPGGSNQPQHF.